This T cell receptor beta chain originates from a study of neoadjuvant nivolumab and ipilimumab in lung cancer. Study-level background: Nivolumab 3 mg/kg was given days 1, 15 and 29, plus ipilimumab 1 mg/kg day 1 in combination. Study results and caveats: Higher pretherapy blood TCR richness went with higher resected-tumor richness. Only a small number of samples underwent TCR sequencing.

A word on this clone: Its specificity is unknown.

Germline CDR1 and CDR2: MNHNS and SASEGT. The CDR3 has 11 amino acids. Using immunoSEQ multiplex PCR, the repertoire was profiled, and TCRdb retains in-frame clones only, with some absent. The data contain just under 10,000 clones, around 81% of them seen just once; the ten biggest clones take up 3% to 4%. V is TRBV6-1 and J is TRBJ2-5; D may be TRBD1 (5 bases). The J call may be in error: the DNA end matches TRBJ2-7 better. The source of this sequence is an adult with non-small cell lung cancer. The material sequenced was peripheral blood, taken before neoadjuvant nivolumab, alone or with ipilimumab. CDR3 protein: CASTGYYEQYF. The CDR3 DNA is TGTGCCAGCACAGGGTACTACGAGCAGTACTTC.